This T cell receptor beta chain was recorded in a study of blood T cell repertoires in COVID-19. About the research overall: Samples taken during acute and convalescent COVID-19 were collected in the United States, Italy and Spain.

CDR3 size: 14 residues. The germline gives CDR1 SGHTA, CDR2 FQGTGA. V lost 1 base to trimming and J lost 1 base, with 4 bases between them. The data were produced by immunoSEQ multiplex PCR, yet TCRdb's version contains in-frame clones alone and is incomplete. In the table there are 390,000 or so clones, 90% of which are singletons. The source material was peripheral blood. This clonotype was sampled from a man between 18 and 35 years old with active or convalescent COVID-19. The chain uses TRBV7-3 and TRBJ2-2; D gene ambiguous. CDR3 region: CASSLNLNTGELFF. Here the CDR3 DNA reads TGTGCCAGCAGCTTAAACTTGAACACCGGGGAGCTGTTTTTT.